This T cell receptor beta chain was retrieved from a study of T cell changes during pregnancy in multiple sclerosis. The germline CDR1 and CDR2 sequences are MGHDK and SYGVNS. The CDR3 consists of 14 residues. V lost 6 bases, J lost 2 bases, and 3 bases stayed unmatched. TCRdb's table, derived via immunoSEQ multiplex PCR, lists solely in-frame clones and lacks some. Of 44,000 or so clones in the sample, 88% are singletons; the top ten hold under 6%. The chain joins TRBV25-1 to TRBJ1-5; 8 positions agree with TRBD1. Sequenced material: CD8+ T cells from peripheral blood mononuclear cells, taken after pregnancy. The clonotype comes from a female donor in good health, enrolled as a control in a pregnancy study. CDR3 sequence (DNA): TGTGCCAGCAGGGCACAGGGGGGCAATCAGCCCCAGCATTTT. Its protein product is CASRAQGGNQPQHF.